Listed below are T cell receptor beta chains from one sample, sequenced in a study of beta chain features in type 1 diabetes. The repertoire was sequenced with immunoSEQ multiplex PCR; TCRdb's copy has only in-frame clones and lacks some. The sample contains 35,000 to 50,000 clones, about half of which appear only once. Input material: stem cell memory CD4+ T cells from blood. The receptors come from a woman aged 25 to 39 in good health. The CDR3 runs from the conserved cysteine through the conserved F or W. The D gene is left open where the match is weak. Clone size is stated in some rows and not others, as once, few, many or a class when expanded.

J gene	V gene	clone size	D gene	CDR3 DNA	CDR3 protein
TRBJ2-1	TRBV10-3	few	.	TGTGCCATCAGTGATCCCCGGAGCTCCTACAATGAGCAGTTCTTC	CAISDPRSSYNEQFF
TRBJ2-5	TRBV14	few	TRBD1	TGTGCCAGCAGCTCGGACAGGGGGCGGGAGACCCAGTACTTC	CASSSDRGRETQYF
TRBJ2-1	TRBV28	.	.	TGTGCCAGCAGTTTACAGTCGTATGAGCAGTTCTTC	CASSLQSYEQFF
TRBJ1-6	TRBV7-2	.	.	TGTGCCAGCAGCTTCGGGTCGGGGAGAAGCTCCTATAATTCACCCCTCCACTTT	CASSFGSGRSSYNSPLHF
TRBJ2-3	TRBV28	few	.	TGTGCCAGCAGTCTGATACAGGGCCATACGCAGTATTTT	CASSLIQGHTQYF
TRBJ2-3	TRBV7-2	.	TRBD2	TGTGCCAGCAGCTTAGGGGGACTAGCGGGAACAGATACGCAGTATTTT	CASSLGGLAGTDTQYF
TRBJ1-1	TRBV27	.	.	TGTGCCAGCAGTCCCTACGACAGCAGGAACACTGAAGCTTTCTTT	CASSPYDSRNTEAFF
TRBJ2-2	TRBV7-3	.	TRBD2	TGTGCCAGCAGCTTACTAGCGGGAGACACCGGGGAGCTGTTTTTT	CASSLLAGDTGELFF
TRBJ2-7	TRBV28	.	TRBD2	TGTGCCAGCAGTTCAGGTGCTAGCGGGATATCCGAGCAGTACTTC	CASSSGASGISEQYF
TRBJ1-1	TRBV30	.	.	TGTGCCTCCCGGTTTGAACTTATTAAAACAGGGGAAGCTTTCTTT	CASRFELIKTGEAFF
TRBJ1-1	TRBV9	few	.	TGTGCCAGCAGCGTATCCAGTAGGGGCACTGAAGCTTTCTTT	CASSVSSRGTEAFF
TRBJ1-4	TRBV2	few	.	TGTGCCAGCAGTGAAGCGGGCAGAGATTATGAAAAACTGTTTTTT	CASSEAGRDYEKLFF
TRBJ2-7	TRBV18	few	.	TGTGCCAGCTCACGCGCAGGGACCTACGAGCAGTACTTC	CASSRAGTYEQYF
TRBJ1-4	TRBV27	.	.	TGTGCCAGCAGTTTAAAGGGGTCAACTAATGAAAAACTGTTTTTT	CASSLKGSTNEKLFF
TRBJ1-3	TRBV7-2	.	.	TGTGCCAGCAGCTTAATAGGGGGGGCTGGAAACACCATATATTTT	CASSLIGGAGNTIYF
TRBJ1-4	TRBV18	few	TRBD1	TGTGCCAGCTCAATACAGGGGATCCGTGCTAATGAAAAACTGTTTTTT	CASSIQGIRANEKLFF
TRBJ1-2	TRBV11-2	few	TRBD1	TGTGCCAGCAGCTCGTCCGCGGGACAGGGAAAGAACTATGGCTACGCCTTC	CASSSSAGQGKNYGYAF
TRBJ2-7	TRBV15	.	.	TGTGCCACCAGCAGAAGACTAAACGGGGTTCGGGTCTACGAGCAGTACTTC	CATSRRLNGVRVYEQYF
TRBJ1-2	TRBV7-8	few	.	TGTGCCAGCAGCTTAGTGAGGAATACAGGGACCGGCTACACCTTC	CASSLVRNTGTGYTF
TRBJ2-1	TRBV7-2	few	.	TGTGCCAGCAGCCAAGATGGCGGCTCCTACAATGAGCAGTTCTTC	CASSQDGGSYNEQFF
TRBJ1-1	TRBV7-9	few	TRBD1	TGTGCCAGCAGCCTCGGACAGGGGGCGAACACTGAAGCTTTCTTT	CASSLGQGANTEAFF
TRBJ1-5	TRBV10-2	.	TRBD1	TGCGCCAGCAGTGAGTCGGGGACAGGGGTTAATGGAGTAGGCAATCAGCCCCAGCATTTT	CASSESGTGVNGVGNQPQHF
TRBJ2-5	TRBV7-2	.	.	TGTGCCAGCACTACAAGGAGGTTGGGAGAGACCCAGTACTTC	CASTTRRLGETQYF
TRBJ2-5	TRBV7-9	.	.	TGTGCCAGCAGGGGACAATTGTATGAGACCCAGTACTTC	CASRGQLYETQYF
TRBJ2-2	TRBV18	.	TRBD2	TGTGCCAGCTCACACCCGGGACTAGCGAGCACCGGGGAGCTGTTTTTT	CASSHPGLASTGELFF
TRBJ1-5	TRBV28	.	TRBD1	TGTGCCAGCAGTTCAGCTCGACAGGGGAATCAGCCCCAGCATTTT	CASSSARQGNQPQHF
TRBJ2-1	TRBV7-2	few	TRBD2	TGTGCCAGCAGCTTAGGTTGGGAGGGCGTGGGGAATGAGCAGTTCTTC	CASSLGWEGVGNEQFF
TRBJ1-4	TRBV19	.	.	TGTGCCAGTAGTATTCGGACTGCCGGTGCAACTAATGAAAAACTGTTTTTT	CASSIRTAGATNEKLFF
TRBJ2-7	TRBV7-2	.	TRBD2	TGTGCCAGCAGCGGGCGCCGGGAGGCCTACGAGCAGTACTTC	CASSGRREAYEQYF
TRBJ1-5	TRBV23-1	.	.	TGCGCCAGCAGTCAATTGGGAAGACAGATAAATCAGCCCCAGCATTTT	CASSQLGRQINQPQHF
TRBJ2-3	TRBV6-5	.	TRBD2	TGTGCCAGCAGTGTACCGGGAGGGAGGGATACGCAGTATTTT	CASSVPGGRDTQYF
TRBJ2-5	TRBV2	.	.	TGTGCCAGCAGTCGGGGGATGCGGGCCTCAGTGGGGGAGACCCAGTACTTC	CASSRGMRASVGETQYF
TRBJ2-5	TRBV5-1	.	.	TGCGCCAGCAGCTTGACGGGGGTGCAAGAGACCCAGTACTTC	CASSLTGVQETQYF
TRBJ1-3	TRBV18	.	.	TGTGCCAGCTCACCTCAAACGCAGGGAAGAAACACCATATATTTT	CASSPQTQGRNTIYF
TRBJ1-5	TRBV5-6	.	TRBD1	TGTGCCAGCAGCTTGTTCGGGGGACAGCCAAATCAGCCCCAGCATTTT	CASSLFGGQPNQPQHF
TRBJ1-5	TRBV2	few	.	TGTGCCAGCAGTGTGACAGAAAGCAATCAGCCCCAGCATTTT	CASSVTESNQPQHF
TRBJ2-1	TRBV7-3	few	TRBD2	TGTGCCAGCAGCTCAGCGGGAAGCTCCTACAATGAGCAGTTCTTC	CASSSAGSSYNEQFF
TRBJ2-7	TRBV4-3	.	TRBD1	TGCGCCAGCAGCCGATCGGGACAGGAGTCCTACGAGCAGTACTTC	CASSRSGQESYEQYF
TRBJ2-7	TRBV28	.	TRBD2	TGTGCCAGCAGTACCTCTAGCGGCAGCTCCTACGAGCAGTACTTC	CASSTSSGSSYEQYF
TRBJ2-1	TRBV29-1	few	TRBD2	TGCAGCGGTGGCAGGGAGGGTCAGTTCTTC	CSGGREGQFF
TRBJ2-7	TRBV19	.	.	TGTGCCAGTAAAAACCGGTCTGTTAACGAGCAGTACTTC	CASKNRSVNEQYF
TRBJ2-7	TRBV5-4	.	TRBD2	TGTGCCAGCAGACCATTTAGCGGGAGCTACGAGCAGTACTTC	CASRPFSGSYEQYF
TRBJ2-5	TRBV10-3	.	.	TGTGCCGCGTCCGAGCGGGACCAAGAGACCCAGTACTTC	CAASERDQETQYF
TRBJ1-2	TRBV5-6	.	.	TGTGCCAGCAGCCCCGGGAGGCAGTATGGCTACACCTTC	CASSPGRQYGYTF
TRBJ1-1	TRBV4-3	.	.	TGCGCCAGCAGCCAAGTTCAACAGCCGAACACTGAAGCTTTCTTT	CASSQVQQPNTEAFF
TRBJ2-3	TRBV29-1	once	.	TGCAGCGTTGGTGCCGAGCCAGATACGCAGTATTTT	CSVGAEPDTQYF
TRBJ2-1	TRBV29-1	.	TRBD2	TGCAGCGTTGAGGGGCGGGAGGGAGACAATGAGCAGTTCTTC	CSVEGREGDNEQFF
TRBJ2-7	TRBV7-3	.	TRBD2	TGTGCCAGCAGCAGGACTAGCGGAACCTACGAGCAGTACTTC	CASSRTSGTYEQYF
TRBJ1-2	TRBV6-5	.	.	TGTGCCACCTTTAACTATGGCTACACCTTC	CATFNYGYTF
TRBJ2-1	TRBV14	.	.	TGTGCCAGCAGCCTCTGGGGGACTCTGGGGGGTGAGCAGTTCTTC	CASSLWGTLGGEQFF
TRBJ1-2	TRBV5-4	.	.	TGTGCCAGCAGCTGGGCAGGGGAGCAGTATGGCTACACCTTC	CASSWAGEQYGYTF
TRBJ2-7	TRBV19	.	TRBD1	TGTGCCAGCTCCAATCCGGGACAGGGACCCTACGAGCAGTACTTC	CASSNPGQGPYEQYF
TRBJ1-5	TRBV7-2	.	TRBD1	TGTGCCAGCAGCTTCACAGGGGTTAGCAATCAGCCCCAGCATTTT	CASSFTGVSNQPQHF
TRBJ2-1	TRBV7-9	.	TRBD2	TGTGCCAGCAGCCGGGACCGCCTTGGGGGGGATGAGCAGTTCTTC	CASSRDRLGGDEQFF
TRBJ1-4	TRBV6-5	.	TRBD1	TGTGCCAGCAGCGACAGGGATCCCCATGAAAAACTGTTTTTT	CASSDRDPHEKLFF
TRBJ2-7	TRBV6-5	once	TRBD1	TGTGCCAGCAGTTACGAGGGTAGGGGGCCCTACGAGCAGTACTTC	CASSYEGRGPYEQYF
TRBJ2-7	TRBV18	.	.	TGTGCCAGCTCAAAGAACAGGGAAGCCTACGAGCAGTACTTC	CASSKNREAYEQYF